The rows below give T cell receptor beta chains drawn from one sample of a study of fetal regulatory T cell absence and autoimmunity. Only in-frame clones appear in the TCRdb table, and some are missing; sequencing was by immunoSEQ multiplex PCR. This table has about 95,000 clones, roughly 78% appearing once. What was sequenced was pancreas tissue. Source of these receptors: a male donor with IPEX syndrome. The CDR3 runs from the conserved cysteine through the conserved F or W. Fields, in order: D gene, J gene, clone size, CDR3 length, V gene, CDR3 protein, CDR3 DNA. D genes are given only for firm matches. Clone size is stated in some rows and not others, as once, few, many or a class when expanded.

>.|TRBJ2-2|.|15|TRBV15
CATISEGGFNGELFF
TGTGCCACCATCTCGGAGGGGGGCTTCAACGGGGAGCTGTTTTTT
>TRBD2|TRBJ2-7|.|16|TRBV7-8
CASSPRTSGTRGEQYF
TGTGCCAGCAGCCCCCGGACTAGCGGGACTAGGGGCGAGCAGTACTTC
>.|TRBJ1-2|.|13|TRBV10-3
CATPGDGSYGYTF
TGTGCCACGCCAGGGGACGGCTCCTATGGCTACACCTTC
>TRBD1|TRBJ1-1|.|15|TRBV5-1
CASRWTGALNTEAFF
TGCGCCAGCAGGTGGACAGGGGCTCTGAACACTGAAGCTTTCTTT
>.|TRBJ2-7|.|12|TRBV7-9
CASSSSSYEQYF
TGTGCCAGCAGCTCTAGCTCCTACGAGCAGTACTTC
>TRBD2|TRBJ2-3|.|18|TRBV7-9
CASSSPGGLAGGTDTQYF
TGTGCCAGCAGCTCCCCCGGGGGGCTAGCGGGAGGCACAGATACGCAGTATTTT
>.|TRBJ1-2|once|13|TRBV27
CASSFTAFYGYTF
TGTGCCAGCAGTTTTACAGCCTTCTATGGCTACACCTTC
>TRBD1|TRBJ2-3|.|14|TRBV2
CASSADRGTDTQYF
TGTGCCAGCAGCGCGGACAGGGGCACAGATACGCAGTATTTT
>.|TRBJ2-1|.|15|TRBV7-6
CASSLRGGNYNEQFF
TGTGCCAGCAGCTTAAGAGGCGGAAACTACAATGAGCAGTTCTTC
>.|TRBJ1-1|.|14|TRBV28
CASSLSQGGPEAFF
TGTGCCAGCAGTTTATCCCAGGGAGGCCCTGAAGCTTTCTTT
>.|TRBJ2-2|.|11|TRBV27
CASSNTGELFF
TGTGCCAGCAGTAACACCGGGGAGCTGTTTTTT
>.|TRBJ2-3|.|14|TRBV12-5
CASGLGRATDTQYF
TGTGCTAGTGGTTTGGGACGGGCCACAGATACGCAGTATTTT
>.|TRBJ2-7|.|15|TRBV9
CASSGGERAAYEQYF
TGTGCCAGCAGCGGGGGGGAGCGGGCTGCCTACGAGCAGTACTTC
>.|TRBJ1-1|.|12|TRBV5-4
CASSLGLTEAFF
TGTGCCAGCAGCCTTGGATTAACTGAAGCTTTCTTT
>.|TRBJ2-7|few|13|TRBV5-5
CASSLGGTYEQYF
TGTGCCAGCAGCTTAGGGGGAACCTACGAGCAGTACTTC
>TRBD2|TRBJ2-5|.|14|TRBV5-4
CASSFNGRRETQYF
TGTGCCAGCAGCTTTAACGGGAGGCGGGAGACCCAGTACTTC
>.|TRBJ1-2|.|11|TRBV20-1
CSAREGYGYTF
TGCAGTGCTAGAGAGGGGTATGGCTACACCTTC
>.|TRBJ2-7|.|15|TRBV7-2
CASSLTTSSSYEQYF
TGTGCCAGCAGCCTAACGACTAGTTCGTCCTACGAGCAGTACTTC
>TRBD2|TRBJ2-2|.|15|TRBV5-1
CASSSTSWNTGELFF
TGCGCCAGCAGCTCGACTAGCTGGAACACCGGGGAGCTGTTTTTT
>.|TRBJ2-3|.|14|TRBV9
CASSVGGAWDTQYF
TGTGCCAGCAGCGTAGGGGGCGCGTGGGATACGCAGTATTTT
>.|TRBJ2-1|.|12|TRBV13
CASSAPGIQGFF
TGTGCCAGCAGCGCCCCCGGGATACAGGGGTTCTTC
>.|TRBJ2-7|.|14|TRBV7-8
CASSPGAISYEQYF
TGTGCCAGCAGCCCCGGGGCCATCTCCTACGAGCAGTACTTC
>TRBD1|TRBJ2-7|.|14|TRBV7-2
CASSLVRQGEEQYF
TGTGCCAGCAGCTTAGTGCGACAGGGTGAGGAGCAGTACTTC
>.|TRBJ2-1|.|15|TRBV25-1
CASSEYGASYNEQFF
TGTGCCAGCAGTGAATATGGGGCCTCCTACAATGAGCAGTTCTTC
>.|TRBJ1-5|.|13|TRBV27
CASSSSVGQPQHF
TGTGCCAGCAGTTCCTCGGTAGGGCAGCCCCAGCATTTT
>.|TRBJ1-3|.|15|TRBV5-4
CASSDFRTTRNTIYF
TGTGCCAGCAGCGATTTCAGAACCACCCGAAACACCATATATTTT
>.|TRBJ2-7|.|16|TRBV15
CATSIDSDGSSYEQYF
TGTGCCACCAGCATTGATTCGGACGGATCCTCCTACGAGCAGTACTTC
>TRBD1|TRBJ1-1|few|15|TRBV27
CASRYWTGMNTEAFF
TGTGCCAGCCGCTATTGGACAGGGATGAACACTGAAGCTTTCTTT
>.|TRBJ2-7|few|13|TRBV7-8
CASSLARDTEQYF
TGTGCCAGCAGCTTAGCACGGGACACTGAGCAGTACTTC
>TRBD2|TRBJ2-3|.|15|TRBV5-1
CASSLKLAGTDTQYF
TGCGCCAGCAGCTTGAAACTAGCGGGTACTGATACGCAGTATTTT
>.|TRBJ2-2|.|19|TRBV21-1
CASSKGGLAGAPNTGELFF
TGTGCCAGCAGCAAAGGTGGTCTAGCGGGAGCCCCGAACACCGGGGAGCTGTTTTTT
>TRBD1|TRBJ1-1|.|14|TRBV30
CAWTRGQRNTEAFF
TGTGCCTGGACCAGGGGACAGAGGAACACTGAAGCTTTCTTT
>.|TRBJ1-2|.|14|TRBV4-2
CASSIYGGDYGYTF
TGTGCCAGCAGCATATATGGGGGGGACTATGGCTACACCTTC
>.|TRBJ1-2|.|13|TRBV6-5
CASTRPGPYGYTF
TGTGCCAGCACCCGCCCAGGACCCTATGGCTACACCTTC
>.|TRBJ1-2|.|14|TRBV7-2
CASSLVSKVYGYTF
TGTGCCAGCAGCTTAGTATCCAAGGTCTATGGCTACACCTTC
>TRBD1|TRBJ2-7|.|13|TRBV18
CASSPGTAYEQYF
TGTGCCAGCTCACCAGGGACAGCCTACGAGCAGTACTTC